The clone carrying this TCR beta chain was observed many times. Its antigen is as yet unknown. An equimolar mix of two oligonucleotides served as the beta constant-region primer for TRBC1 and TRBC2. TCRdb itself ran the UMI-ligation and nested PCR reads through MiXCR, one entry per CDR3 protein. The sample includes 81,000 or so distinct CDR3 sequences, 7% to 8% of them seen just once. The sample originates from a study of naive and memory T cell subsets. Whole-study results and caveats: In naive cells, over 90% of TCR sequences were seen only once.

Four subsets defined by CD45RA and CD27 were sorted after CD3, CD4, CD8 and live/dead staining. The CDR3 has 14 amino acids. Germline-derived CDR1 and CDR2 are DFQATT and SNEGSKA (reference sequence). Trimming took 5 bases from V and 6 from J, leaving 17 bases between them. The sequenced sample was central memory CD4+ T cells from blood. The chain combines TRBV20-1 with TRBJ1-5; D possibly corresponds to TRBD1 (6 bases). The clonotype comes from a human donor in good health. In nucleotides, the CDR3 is TGCAGTGCTCAGGACAGAACCCTGGGTCAGCCCCAGCATTTT. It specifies CSAQDRTLGQPQHF.